This T cell receptor beta chain came from a study of human T cells and chemical hapten exposure. This clonotype was found many times. Documented time point: pre-sensitization, week 0. The treatment here: therapeutic diphenylcyclopropenone sensitization with weekly scalp DPC. TCRdb fed the RACE reads into MiXCR, producing one record per CDR3 protein. The table records 280,000 or so distinct CDR3 sequences, approximately 7.5% of them present only once. The TCR originated in a man in his late teens or twenties with alopecia areata. Some clones in this sample may be carry-over from other donors' samples. The sample was whole blood, taken in connection with sensitization to the hapten diphenylcyclopropenone (DPC).

The DNA for the CDR3 is TGTGCCAGCAGTGACTCACTAGCGGGGGCAGATACGCAGTATTTT. Translating gives CASSDSLAGADTQYF. The chain uses TRBV6-4 and TRBJ2-3; 11 nucleotides agree with TRBD2. The CDR3 has 15 amino acids. V lost 0 bases to trimming and J lost 4 bases; unmatched junction nucleotides: 0. Per germline, CDR1 MRHNA and CDR2 SNTAGT.